The entry that follows covers one T cell receptor (beta chain) sequence. In its sample, this clonotype was seen many times. Its recognized antigen is unknown. No clone much larger than this one lies a single base away; base qualities are absent. The data derive from a study of T cells in Graves' hyperthyroidism and ophthalmopathy (dated by TCRdb to the late 2010s). For the study in its entirety: Peripheral blood samples were taken at the time of initial diagnosis, prior to any treatment. A discovery cohort of about a hundred patients, roughly 45 with Graves' ophthalmopathy and 55 to 60 with stable Graves' hyperthyroidism, was used to find distinguishing TCR V-J signatures. An independent validation cohort of 18 to 20 hyperthyroidism patients and approximately 16 patients who later progressed to ophthalmopathy tested prospective prediction of ophthalmopathy. For training and testing, the roughly 100 patients in the discovery cohort were randomly divided in a 7:3 ratio. In roughly six Graves' hyperthyroidism patients, the study also compared T-cell repertoires from thyroid tissue with T-cell repertoires from blood. After sampling, hyperthyroidism patients received methimazole starting at 30 mg daily, and ophthalmopathy patients received high-dose intravenous methylprednisolone. TCR Vbeta CDR3 sequencing of 130 to 150 peripheral blood samples (under 45 ophthalmopathy, about 80 hyperthyroidism and approximately 17 progressor patients) is reported in the paper.

Graves' hyperthyroidism was defined as stable when no progression to ophthalmopathy occurred over 18 months of follow-up. Hyperthyroidism patients were newly diagnosed, had a disease duration of under 2 months, and were aged 18 to 65 years. Patients with uncontrolled infections, other autoimmune diseases, pregnancy or lactation were excluded. Clinical symptoms, serum thyroxine and TRAb, thyroid ultrasound, and orbital computed tomography formed the basis for the diagnoses. PBMCs were separated from about 10 ml of fresh peripheral blood using Ficoll-Paque density gradient centrifugation. Trizol reagent was used to extract total RNA, and RNA quality was then checked on an Agilent 2100 Bioanalyzer. Taken from the germline V gene, the CDR1 and CDR2 loops are SGHTA and FQGNSA. The CDR3, cysteine through phenylalanine, is 14 amino acids long. Just the 42-base CDR3 DNA is kept, in frame starting at base 1. V is trimmed back by 6 bases and J by 9 bases, and the junction contains 6 bases that no gene match accounts for.

The TCR beta CDR3 regions were amplified from RNA transcripts. The first round of RT-PCR for the TCR CDR3 was performed with the HTBI primer set and the Qiagen OneStep RT-PCR kit. Libraries were constructed in a second round of multiplex PCR, after which size selection and purification were performed. Sequencing of the libraries was done on an Illumina HiSeq2000 using paired-end 100 bp reads. On the authors' methods: SOAPnuke was used to process the raw data, with reads discarded if the reads contained adapters or uncalled bases, had a mean Phred below 15, or lacked an exact constant-primer or identifier match. COPE v1.2.5 was used to merge the high-quality paired reads, and each unique nucleotide sequence was defined as a clonotype. MiTCR v1.1 was used to align clonotypes to the IMGT TRBV, TRBD and TRBJ reference segments. Analysis was restricted to V-J combinations with a frequency above 0.0001, which covered roughly 99% of repertoires. A TCS score was defined as the ratio between F50 (clonal expansion) and ExV (chaos), using BLOSUM62-based TCRdist between CDR3 peptides within each V-J. Welch's t-statistics and random forest reduced 500 to 550 V-J features to 10 to 15, which were used in a naive Bayes classifier (R e1071). The public reads were reprocessed in TCRdb via fastp at Q25 and MiXCR, keeping in-frame beta chains. Rows are unified per CDR3 protein, each entry keeping the most common DNA and genes. The V and J calls and clone size are TCRdb's, not the authors'. This sample comprises roughly 420,000 distinct CDR3 sequences, roughly 15% of them detected only once. About 4.9% of the sample is taken by the ten largest.

What the study reported, not specific to this receptor: In cross-validation, a model built on a 13 V-J signature told ophthalmopathy apart from stable hyperthyroidism with less than 90% sensitivity and 81% to 82% specificity, and in testing the same model reached 80%/75%. Sample size was not statistically predetermined, and investigators were not blinded to group allocation. During validation, the model predicted progression to ophthalmopathy a median of about 5.9 months ahead of onset, with approximately 70% sensitivity and less than 85% specificity. Most expanded thyroid clonotypes (frequency above 0.001) were also found in blood, which suggests that blood repertoires may mirror thyroid immune responses.

This receptor chain uses TRBV7-2 and TRBJ1-6, with 9 bases in between that match TRBD1. The TCR sequence derives from a young woman with Graves' hyperthyroidism. The sample consisted of blood. The DNA reads as follows: TGTGCCAGCAGGCCAAGGACAGGGGCTTCACCCCTCCACTTT. Its coded protein is CASRPRTGASPLHF.